This T cell receptor (beta chain) was documented in a study of blood T cell repertoires in COVID-19. This CDR3 spans 13 amino acids. Trimming cost V 6 bases and J 7 bases, with 12 bases left between them. Patients at the Seattle site were enrolled during active infection and followed longitudinally. Original handling: From reference gene primer amplification, estimates of nucleated cell counts were derived. Libraries were prepared by immunoSEQ multiplex PCR; TCRdb keeps only in-frame clonotypes and omits some of them. The V and J calls and clone size come from that table; D and trimming were worked out from the DNA. Of 200,000 to 250,000 clones in the sample, roughly 92% are singletons; the top ten hold around 0.84%. This clone appeared a single time.

Sequencing input: peripheral blood. The chain has TRBV12-3 or TRBV12-4 and TRBJ2-2; tentative D call: TRBD2 (6 bases). The clonotype was recovered from a man aged 55 to 69 with COVID-19, enrolled during active disease. CDR3 sequence (DNA): TGTGCCAGCAGCCGGGAGTTTGTCGGGGAGCTGTTTTTT. Its translation is CASSREFVGELFF.